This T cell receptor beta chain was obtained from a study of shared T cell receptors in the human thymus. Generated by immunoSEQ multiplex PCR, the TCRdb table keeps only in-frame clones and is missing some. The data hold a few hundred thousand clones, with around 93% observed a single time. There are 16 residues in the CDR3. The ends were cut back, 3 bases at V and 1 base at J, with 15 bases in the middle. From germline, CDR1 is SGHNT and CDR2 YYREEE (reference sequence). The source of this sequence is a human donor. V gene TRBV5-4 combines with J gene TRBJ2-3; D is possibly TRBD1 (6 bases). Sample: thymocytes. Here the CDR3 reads CASSYLKGVGTDTQYF. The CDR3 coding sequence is TGTGCCAGCAGCTATCTTAAGGGGGTAGGCACAGATACGCAGTATTTT.